A single T cell receptor beta chain is shown here with its context. Its specificity is unknown. This sample stems from a study of cytomegalovirus exposure and HLA in healthy donors. Repertoires were generated with immunoSEQ multiplex PCR, while TCRdb's copy carries only in-frame clones and drops some. The sample shows fewer than 120,000 clones, roughly 89% of them seen only once. Germline values: CDR1 GTSNPN, CDR2 SVGIG (reference sequence). Trimming removed 4 bases from V and 7 bases from J; junction bases left unmatched: 11. This CDR3 is built from 14 residues. Whole-study findings and limits: TCR clusters originating in the first cohort tended to co-occur in the roughly 120 validation repertoires, according to a later analysis. There were under 200 TCR beta chains listed as cytomegalovirus-associated.

This chain links TRBV30 with TRBJ1-2, with 8 nucleotides matching TRBD1. This TCR came from a woman aged 18-30 years in good health and CMV-seronegative. Sample: PBMCs. CDR3 in DNA: TGTGCCTGGAAACTGGGCAGGGGGCTCTTTGGCTACACCTTC. It codes for CAWKLGRGLFGYTF.